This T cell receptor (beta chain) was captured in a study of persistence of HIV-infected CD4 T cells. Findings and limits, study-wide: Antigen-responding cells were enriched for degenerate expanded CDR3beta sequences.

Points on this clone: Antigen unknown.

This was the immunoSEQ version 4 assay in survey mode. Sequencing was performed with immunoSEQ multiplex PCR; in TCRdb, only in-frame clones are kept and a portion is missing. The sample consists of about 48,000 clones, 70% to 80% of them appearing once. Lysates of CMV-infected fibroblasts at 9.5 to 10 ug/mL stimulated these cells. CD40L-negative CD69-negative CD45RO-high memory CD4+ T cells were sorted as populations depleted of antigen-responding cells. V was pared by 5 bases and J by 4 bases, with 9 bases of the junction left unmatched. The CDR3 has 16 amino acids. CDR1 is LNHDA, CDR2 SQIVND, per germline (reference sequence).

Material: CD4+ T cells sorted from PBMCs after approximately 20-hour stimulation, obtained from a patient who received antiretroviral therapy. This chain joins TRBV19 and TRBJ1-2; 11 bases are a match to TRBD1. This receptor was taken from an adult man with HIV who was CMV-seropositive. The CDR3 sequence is CASSAERTGGTYGYTF. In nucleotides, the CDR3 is TGTGCCAGTAGTGCAGAAAGGACAGGGGGCACCTATGGCTACACCTTC.